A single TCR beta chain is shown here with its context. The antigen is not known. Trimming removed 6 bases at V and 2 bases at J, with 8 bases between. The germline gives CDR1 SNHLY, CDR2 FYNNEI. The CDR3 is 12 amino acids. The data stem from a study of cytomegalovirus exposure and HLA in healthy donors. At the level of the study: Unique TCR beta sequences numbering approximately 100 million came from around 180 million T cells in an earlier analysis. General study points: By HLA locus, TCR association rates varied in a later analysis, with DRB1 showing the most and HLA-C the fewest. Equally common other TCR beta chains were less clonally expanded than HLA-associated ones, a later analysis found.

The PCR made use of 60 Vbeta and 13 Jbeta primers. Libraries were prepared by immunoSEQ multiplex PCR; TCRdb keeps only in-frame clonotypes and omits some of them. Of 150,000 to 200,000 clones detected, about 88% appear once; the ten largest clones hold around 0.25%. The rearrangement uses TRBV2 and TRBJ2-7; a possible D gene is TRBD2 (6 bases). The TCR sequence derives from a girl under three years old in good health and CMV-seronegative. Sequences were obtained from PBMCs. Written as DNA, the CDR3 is TGTGCCAGCAGACTAGCCACCTACGAGCAGTACTTC. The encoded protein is CASRLATYEQYF. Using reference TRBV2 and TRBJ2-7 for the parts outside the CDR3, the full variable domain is EPEVTQTPSHQVTQMGQEVILRCVPISNHLYFYWYRQILGQKVEFLVSFYNNEISEKSEIFDDQFSVERPDGSNFTLKIRSTKLEDSAMYFCASRLATYEQYFGPGTRLTVT.